This entry lists 13 T cell receptor beta chains sequenced from one sample in a study of OX40 agonist ivuxolimab in advanced cancers. Assay: immunoSEQ multiplex PCR; the TCRdb copy retains only in-frame clones and omits some. Of tens of thousands of clones in the sample, just under 90% are singletons; the top ten hold 5.4%. The sequencing used CD4+ or CD8+ T cells sorted from blood, collected in a trial of the OX40 agonist ivuxolimab. These receptors all stem from an adult with an advanced solid tumor such as melanoma, head and neck, liver or kidney cancer.

The chain uses TRBV18 and TRBJ2-6, with D possibly TRBD2 on 5 matching bases. Germline V gene sequence: CDR1 KGHSH, CDR2 LQKENI. This CDR3 has 16 residues. The V and J ends lost 3 bases and 0 bases respectively, with 9 bases between them. The CDR3 loop is CASSPLRDSGANVLTF. CDR3 nucleotides: TGTGCCAGCTCACCTCTCCGGGACTCTGGGGCCAACGTCCTGACTTTC.

The V and J genes are TRBV28 and TRBJ2-5; a possible D gene is TRBD2 (6 bases). The CDR3 totals 21 residues. Deletions cut 6 bases from V and 0 bases from J, with 32 bases between. The germline V gene has CDR1 MDHEN and CDR2 SYDVKM. The CDR3 DNA reads TGTGCCAGCAGGCATCCCCTGGGACTTGGGCTGGGAGCTGAGTACCAAGAGACCCAGTACTTC. Translating it yields CASRHPLGLGLGAEYQETQYF.

The chain recombines TRBV7-2 with TRBJ2-7, with D tentatively TRBD2 (5 bases). Germline values: CDR1 SGHTA, CDR2 FQGNSA. V shed 5 bases and J shed 3 bases, with 17 bases lying between them. The CDR3 runs to 15 residues. CDR3 sequence (DNA): TGTGCCAGCAGCCGGACTCCGACCCTTGGCTACGAGCAGTACTTC. Its protein is CASSRTPTLGYEQYF.

The chain is built from TRBV18 and TRBJ2-3; D possibly corresponds to TRBD1 (6 bases). V gave up 5 bases and J gave up 2 bases, with 11 bases separating them. Germline values: CDR1 KGHSH, CDR2 LQKENI. The CDR3 contains 14 residues. The CDR3 DNA reads TGTGCCAGCTCAACCCGGGACACCACAGATACGCAGTATTTT. Its protein is CASSTRDTTDTQYF.

V gene TRBV19 combines with J gene TRBJ1-4; D is possibly TRBD1 (5 bases). The V end lost 5 bases, the J end lost 8 bases, and 15 bases lay between the germline ends. This CDR3 contains 14 residues. Germline assignment: CDR1 LNHDA and CDR2 SQIVND (reference sequence). The CDR3 protein is CASSPRHGGEKLFF. CDR3 coding DNA: TGTGCCAGTAGTCCCCGTCACGGGGGGGAAAAACTGTTTTTT.

V is TRBV5-6 and J is TRBJ2-5, with TRBD2 matching 8 bases. V shed 4 bases, J shed 4 bases, and the junction held 6 bases outside the gene matches. The CDR3 is 14 residues long. Germline loops: CDR1 SGHDT, CDR2 YYEEEE. The CDR3: CASSPDSGIETQYF. CDR3 DNA sequence: TGTGCCAGCAGCCCCGATAGCGGGATAGAGACCCAGTACTTC.

The rearrangement uses TRBV5-1 and TRBJ2-1, with 9 bases fitting TRBD2. The CDR3 extends over 16 amino acids. The J segment lost 4 bases and the V segment lost 4 bases, leaving 9 bases of the junction unmatched. CDR1 and CDR2 from the germline V gene are SGHRS and YFSETQ. In nucleotides, the CDR3 is TGCGCCAGCAGCCCCCCCCGACTAGCGGATTACAATGAGCAGTTCTTC. Protein product: CASSPPRLADYNEQFF.

The gene calls are TRBV11-2 and TRBJ2-1; no firm D call. The CDR3 extends over 12 amino acids. V dropped 2 bases and J dropped 8 bases, with 7 bases sitting between them. CDR1 is SGHAT, CDR2 FQNNGV, per germline. CDR3 DNA: TGTGCCAGCAGCTTAATCCTGGATGAGCAGTTCTTC. Protein product: CASSLILDEQFF. The full variable domain, its missing parts supplied by reference TRBV11-2 and TRBJ2-1, is EAGVAQSPRYKIIEKRQSVAFWCNPISGHATLYWYQQILGQGPKLLIQFQNNGVVDDSQLPKDRFSAERLKGVDSTLKIQPAKLEDSAVYLCASSLILDEQFFGPGTRLTVL.

This clone occurred once. The rearrangement links TRBV28 to TRBJ1-5; no definite D call. The CDR3 length is 14 residues. Trimming pared 2 bases from V and 7 bases from J, leaving 12 bases between. Germline CDR1 reads MDHEN; CDR2 reads SYDVKM. In nucleotides, the CDR3 is TGTGCCAGCAGTTTAAAATGGAATCAACAGCCCCAGCATTTT. The encoded protein is CASSLKWNQQPQHF. Drawing the rest from reference TRBV28 and TRBJ1-5, the complete variable domain is DVKVTQSSRYLVKRTGEKVFLECVQDMDHENMFWYRQDPGLGLRLIYFSYDVKMKEKGDIPEGYSVSREKKERFSLILESASTNQTSMYLCASSLKWNQQPQHFGDGTRLSIL.

This clone has only one observation. The rearrangement links TRBV6-5 to TRBJ2-5; weak D call: TRBD2 (5 bases). Trimming took 3 bases from V and 7 from J, leaving 6 bases between them. This CDR3 is 11 amino acids long. Germline V gives CDR1 MNHEY, CDR2 SVGAGI. The CDR3 sequence is CASSYEGTQYF. CDR3 bases: TGTGCCAGCAGTTATGAGGGGACCCAGTACTTC.

The chain uses TRBV2 and TRBJ2-7; TRBD1 agrees at 7 bases. The CDR3 loop spans 14 amino acids. The V and J ends lost 7 bases and 0 bases, in that order; junction bases with no gene match: 6. Germline V gene lookup returns CDR1 SNHLY and CDR2 FYNNEI. CDR3 bases: TGTGCCAGCACTACCGGGACAGCCTCCTACGAGCAGTACTTC. As protein: CASTTGTASYEQYF. Drawing the rest from reference TRBV2 and TRBJ2-7, the complete variable domain is EPEVTQTPSHQVTQMGQEVILRCVPISNHLYFYWYRQILGQKVEFLVSFYNNEISEKSEIFDDQFSVERPDGSNFTLKIRSTKLEDSAMYFCASTTGTASYEQYFGPGTRLTVT.

This clone was counted once. The CDR3 region has the DNA TGTGCCACTGGGGACAGGGGTAACGAGCAGTACTTC. Its translation: CATGDRGNEQYF. The V gene is TRBV15, the J gene TRBJ2-7; 10 nucleotides agree with TRBD1. The CDR3 extends over 12 amino acids. The junction had 4 bases not matched to a gene; V was cut back by 9 bases and J by 5 bases. Germline lookup yields CDR1 LNHNV and CDR2 YYDKDF (reference sequence).

This chain uses TRBV29-1 with TRBJ2-3; 12 nucleotides match TRBD2. The V and J ends lost 7 bases and 6 bases, in that order; junction bases with no gene match: 8. Per the germline V gene, CDR1 is SQVTM and CDR2 is ANQGSEA. This CDR3 is built from 14 residues. The CDR3 here is CSGSSGRAGDTQYF. The CDR3, as DNA: TGCAGCGGTTCTAGCGGGAGGGCCGGGGATACGCAGTATTTT.